This T cell receptor beta chain was found in a study of radiotherapy plus CTLA-4 blockade in lung cancer. Across the whole study: Objective responses arose in around a sixth of patients, and over 25% experienced disease control. General study results and limits: The study found tumor-derived TCR clones expanded in blood after radiotherapy plus ipilimumab. The authors reported that early blood T cell clone dynamics, with interferon-beta, best predicted response.

CDR3 length: 16 residues. Germline V gives CDR1 SGHNT, CDR2 YYREEE (reference sequence). Trimming cost V 0 bases and J 1 base, with 12 bases left between them. TCRdb keeps only in-frame clones here, not all; method: immunoSEQ multiplex PCR. The sample includes 65,000 to 85,000 clones, 70% to 85% of them seen just once. Notes on this clone: Its antigen remains unknown.

This receptor was obtained from a human donor with non-small cell lung cancer whose response to radiotherapy plus ipilimumab could not be evaluated. The material sequenced was peripheral blood, taken from a patient treated with radiotherapy plus ipilimumab. The gene calls are TRBV5-4 and TRBJ2-3, with D possibly being TRBD2 (5 bases). In nucleotides, the CDR3 is TGTGCCAGCAGCTTGGCCCCTAGCCGGGGCACAGATACGCAGTATTTT. Translated, it gives CASSLAPSRGTDTQYF. Combining the CDR3 with reference TRBV5-4 and TRBJ2-3 gives the whole variable domain ETGVTQSPTHLIKTRGQQVTLRCSSQSGHNTVSWYQQALGQGPQFIFQYYREEENGRGNFPPRFSGLQFPNYSSELNVNALELDDSALYLCASSLAPSRGTDTQYFGPGTRLTVL.